The 19 T cell receptor beta chains below were found in one sample sequenced in a study of cytomegalovirus exposure and HLA in healthy donors. The repertoire was sequenced with immunoSEQ multiplex PCR; TCRdb's copy has only in-frame clones and lacks some. The data contain around 150,000 clones, approximately 86% of them singletons. Sequencing was performed on PBMCs. The receptors derive from a man aged 30 to 45 in good health and CMV-seropositive.

This chain joins TRBV27 and TRBJ1-5; D is perhaps TRBD1 (5 bases). The CDR3 runs to 16 residues. Germline V lookup: CDR1 MNHEY, CDR2 SMNVEV (reference sequence). V lost 2 bases and J 0 bases, leaving 11 bases between the germline ends. CDR3: CASSLRSGNSNQPQHF. As DNA, the CDR3 is TGTGCCAGCAGTTTAAGGTCAGGGAATAGCAATCAGCCCCAGCATTTT.

The chain uses TRBV5-4 and TRBJ1-2; 11 bases are shared with TRBD1. CDR1 SGHNT and CDR2 YYREEE come from the germline V gene (reference sequence). The length of the CDR3 is 16 residues. V gave up 4 bases and J gave up 4 bases; unmatched junction bases: 9. CDR3 in DNA: TGTGCCAGCAGCCCGGGACAGGGGGGCTCGGTCTATGGCTACACCTTC. Translation: CASSPGQGGSVYGYTF.

The gene calls are TRBV19 and TRBJ2-7; 8 nucleotides match TRBD1. The CDR3 is 17 amino acids. Germline CDR1 reads LNHDA; CDR2 reads SQIVND (reference sequence). Losses at the gene ends were 0 bases for V and 5 bases for J; bases not matched to a gene: 12. The CDR3 DNA follows: TGTGCCAGTAGTATAGATTATTGGACAGGGAAGAGGGACGAGCAGTACTTC. This translates into CASSIDYWTGKRDEQYF.

The rearrangement joins TRBV7-8 to TRBJ1-2, with D perhaps matching TRBD1 (5 bases). The CDR3 consists of 17 residues. CDR1 and CDR2 from the germline V gene are SGHVS and FQNEAQ. The germline V and J ends were trimmed by 2 bases and 0 bases, with 16 bases remaining between them. CDR3 in amino acids: CASSLTSQAPPNYGYTF. CDR3 sequence (DNA): TGTGCCAGCAGCTTAACATCACAGGCCCCCCCTAACTATGGCTACACCTTC.

V and J are TRBV13 and TRBJ1-1, with TRBD1 as a possible D gene (6 bases). Germline V gene lookup returns CDR1 PRHDT and CDR2 FYEKMQ (reference sequence). The CDR3 has 13 residues. Trimming stripped 3 bases from V and 6 bases from J, with 11 bases between. Here the CDR3 DNA reads TGTGCCAGCAGCTTGCAGACAGGTTCTGAAGCTTTCTTT. It codes for CASSLQTGSEAFF.

The chain employs TRBV6-5 and TRBJ2-1; 8 nucleotides line up with TRBD2. The CDR3 has 14 amino acids. Germline loops: CDR1 MNHEY, CDR2 SVGAGI. V gave up 5 bases and J gave up 6 bases; unmatched junction bases: 6. The CDR3 here is CASSTSGTSNEQFF. The CDR3 nucleotides read TGTGCCAGCAGTACTTCCGGGACTAGCAATGAGCAGTTCTTC.

The rearrangement joins TRBV15 to TRBJ1-1, with D perhaps matching TRBD1 (6 bases). The CDR3 is 15 amino acids. With 3 bases removed from V and 4 bases from J, the gap between germline ends came to 15 bases. Per germline, CDR1 LNHNV and CDR2 YYDKDF (reference sequence). This CDR3 is CATSSPPTGSTEAFF. The CDR3 DNA sequence: TGTGCCACCAGCAGTCCTCCTACAGGGAGCACTGAAGCTTTCTTT.

This chain joins TRBV30 and TRBJ1-4, with 10 bases matching TRBD1. Trimming removed 4 bases from V and 6 bases from J; junction bases left unmatched: 5. Germline CDR1 reads GTSNPN; CDR2 reads SVGIG (reference sequence). The CDR3 consists of 14 residues. Written as DNA, the CDR3 is TGTGCCTGGACGCCGGGACAGGGGTATGAAAAACTGTTTTTT. Amino acid sequence: CAWTPGQGYEKLFF.

The chain links TRBV5-5 to TRBJ2-1; D remains ambiguous. This CDR3 has 13 residues. From germline, CDR1 is SGHKS and CDR2 YYEKEE (reference sequence). V shed 4 bases and J shed 2 bases, with 7 bases lying between them. CDR3: CASSLRAYNEQFF. The DNA of the CDR3 is TGTGCCAGCAGCCTCCGGGCCTACAATGAGCAGTTCTTC.

V usage is TRBV5-1 and J usage is TRBJ1-2; D is uncertain. The CDR3 runs 15 residues. Trimming cost V 6 bases and J 5 bases, with 20 bases left between them. Germline V gene lookup returns CDR1 SGHRS and CDR2 YFSETQ. CDR3: CASTYQPSSDYGYTF. CDR3 sequence (DNA): TGCGCCAGCACATACCAGCCGTCCAGCGATTATGGCTACACCTTC.

This clone occurred once. The rearrangement links TRBV27 to TRBJ1-5; TRBD1 is a possible D gene (6 bases). This CDR3 has 16 amino acids. Germline CDR1 and CDR2: MNHEY and SMNVEV (reference sequence). Between the trimmed V and J ends, which lost 5 bases and 0 bases, there was a span of 14 bases. The CDR3 here is CASSPGTRGSNQPQHF. In nucleotides, the CDR3 is TGTGCCAGCAGTCCTGGGACCAGGGGTAGCAATCAGCCCCAGCATTTT.

V is TRBV6-6 and J is TRBJ1-1; 10 positions agree with TRBD1. Germline lookup yields CDR1 MNHNY and CDR2 SVGAGI (reference sequence). The CDR3 is made up of 12 amino acids. The trim removed 6 bases at V and 11 bases at J, leaving 6 bases unmatched. CDR3 DNA: TGTGCCAGCAGCCGGGACAGGGGTGCTGCTTTCTTT. Amino acids: CASSRDRGAAFF.

The CDR3 loop reads CASSPSGGAQETQYF. In nucleotides, the CDR3 is TGTGCCAGCAGTCCGAGCGGGGGGGCTCAAGAGACCCAGTACTTC. The rearrangement uses TRBV11-3 and TRBJ2-5, with TRBD2 matching 10 bases. The CDR3 is 15 residues long. Trimming took 6 bases from V and 2 from J; bases not matched to a gene: 6. Germline CDR1 SGHNT, CDR2 YENEEA.

V is TRBV19 and J is TRBJ2-2; 7 bases match TRBD2. CDR1 and CDR2 from the germline V gene are LNHDA and SQIVND (reference sequence). V gave up 4 bases and J gave up 5 bases; unmatched junction bases: 7. The CDR3 loop spans 15 amino acids. CDR3 residues: CASSTQRGGTGELFF. DNA of the CDR3: TGTGCCAGTAGTACACAGCGGGGAGGAACCGGGGAGCTGTTTTTT.

The chain employs TRBV6-6 and TRBJ1-5, with D perhaps matching TRBD1 (6 bases). The germline V gene encodes CDR1 MNHNY and CDR2 SVGAGI (reference sequence). V was clipped by 9 bases and J by 6 bases, with 15 bases between them. This CDR3 has 13 residues. The CDR3 spells CASDTGSSQPQHF. DNA of the CDR3: TGTGCCAGTGACACAGGGAGTTCTCAGCCCCAGCATTTT.

The rearrangement uses TRBV6-5 and TRBJ1-5; D might be TRBD1 (6 bases). The CDR3 has 13 amino acids. The V gene's germline CDR1 is MNHEY and CDR2 SVGAGI. The V end lost 6 bases, the J end lost 5 bases, and 11 bases lay between the germline ends. CDR3 nucleotide sequence: TGTGCCAGCAGGGAGGGGGGGCATCAGCCCCAGCATTTT. Translated: CASREGGHQPQHF.

This clone was seen just once. The genes are TRBV6-5 and TRBJ1-1, with D maybe TRBD1 (5 bases). V gave up 5 bases and J gave up 1 base, with 11 bases separating them. The CDR3 runs to 14 residues. Germline V gives CDR1 MNHEY, CDR2 SVGAGI. For the CDR3, the DNA is TGTGCCAGCAGTCGGGACTTCTGGAACACTGAAGCTTTCTTT. Its protein product is CASSRDFWNTEAFF.

V is TRBV6-6 and J is TRBJ2-3; 8 bases fit TRBD1. This CDR3 is built from 16 residues. Germline V gene data show CDR1 as MNHNY and CDR2 as SVGAGI (reference sequence). V shed 8 bases, J shed 4 bases, and the junction held 14 bases outside the gene matches. The DNA of the CDR3 is TGTGCCAGCGGGCAGGGGGCGTCGAGTCCATCAGATACGCAGTATTTT. Residues: CASGQGASSPSDTQYF.

This rearrangement joins TRBV5-6 to TRBJ1-3; the D is unclear. This CDR3 has 14 residues. The V end was cut by 4 bases, the J end by 4 bases, with 12 bases between. The germline gives CDR1 SGHDT, CDR2 YYEEEE. The CDR3 DNA is TGTGCCAGCAGCCGAGGACTCGGCGGAAACACCATATATTTT. As protein: CASSRGLGGNTIYF.